This TCR beta chain was observed in a study of T cells in Graves' hyperthyroidism and ophthalmopathy. Authors of the study amplified TCR beta CDR3 regions from RNA transcripts. The HTBI primer set was used in a first-round RT-PCR of the TCR CDR3. From the multiplex PCR reads, TCRdb called clonotypes with MiXCR, one entry per CDR3 protein. The sample holds a few hundred thousand distinct CDR3 sequences, around 13% seen once. This clonotype was observed at least ten times. This sequence was found in a woman in her thirties or forties with Graves' hyperthyroidism. Input material: blood.

CDR3 sequence: CASSLAGETQYF. CDR3 in DNA: TGCGCCAGCAGCTTGGCCGGGGAGACCCAGTACTTC. V and J are TRBV5-1 and TRBJ2-5; no reliable D call. CDR1 is SGHRS and CDR2 is YFSETQ in the germline V gene. The CDR3 is 12 amino acids. Trimming left V 0 bases short and J 5 bases short, with 5 bases between. The whole variable domain, remainder taken from reference TRBV5-1 and TRBJ2-5, is KAGVTQTPRYLIKTRGQQVTLSCSPISGHRSVSWYQQTPGQGLQFLFEYFSETQRNKGNFPGRFSGRQFSNSRSEMNVSTLELGDSALYLCASSLAGETQYFGPGTRLLVL.